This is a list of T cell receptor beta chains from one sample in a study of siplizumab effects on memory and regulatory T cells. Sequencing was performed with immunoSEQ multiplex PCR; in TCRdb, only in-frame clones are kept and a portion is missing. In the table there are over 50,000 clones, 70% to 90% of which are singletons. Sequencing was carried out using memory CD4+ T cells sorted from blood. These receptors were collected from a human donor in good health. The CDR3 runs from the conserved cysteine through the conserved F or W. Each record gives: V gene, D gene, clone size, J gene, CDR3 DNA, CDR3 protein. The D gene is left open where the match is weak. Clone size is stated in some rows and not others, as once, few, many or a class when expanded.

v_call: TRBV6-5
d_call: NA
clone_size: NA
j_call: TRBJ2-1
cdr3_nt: TGTGCCAGCAGCGACGGCGGGGTCGCCTACAATGAGCAGTTCTTC
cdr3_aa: CASSDGGVAYNEQFF

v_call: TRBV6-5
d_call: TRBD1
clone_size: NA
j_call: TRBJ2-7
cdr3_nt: TGTGCCAGCAGCCGACAGGGATCCTACGAGCAGTACTTC
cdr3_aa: CASSRQGSYEQYF

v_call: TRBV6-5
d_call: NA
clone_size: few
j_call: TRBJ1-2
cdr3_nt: TGTGCCAGCAGCTTAAGCATGAACTATGGCTACACCTTC
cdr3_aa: CASSLSMNYGYTF

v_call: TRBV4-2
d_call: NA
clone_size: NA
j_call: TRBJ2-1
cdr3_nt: TGTGCCAGCAGCCGCGAAGGGCAGGGCCACAATGAGCAGTTCTTC
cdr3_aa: CASSREGQGHNEQFF

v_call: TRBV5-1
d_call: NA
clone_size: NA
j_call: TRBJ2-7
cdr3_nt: TGCGCCAGCAGCGTCGGCAGCGGGTACGAGCAGTACTTC
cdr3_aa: CASSVGSGYEQYF

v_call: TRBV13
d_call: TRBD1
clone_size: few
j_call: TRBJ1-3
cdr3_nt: TGTGCCAGCAGCTTTTGGACAGGCGGAGGGAAATCTGGAAACACCATATATTTT
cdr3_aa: CASSFWTGGGKSGNTIYF

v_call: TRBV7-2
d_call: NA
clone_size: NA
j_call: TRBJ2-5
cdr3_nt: TGTGCCAGCAGCTTAAGGGGGGAACAGACCCAGTACTTC
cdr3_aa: CASSLRGEQTQYF

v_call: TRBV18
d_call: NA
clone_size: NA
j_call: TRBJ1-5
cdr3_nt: TGTGCCAGCTCGCGGGACACTAGCAATCAGCCCCAGCATTTT
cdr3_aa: CASSRDTSNQPQHF

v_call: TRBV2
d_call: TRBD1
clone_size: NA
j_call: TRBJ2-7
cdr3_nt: TGTGCCAGCAGTAGGGACAGGGTAACCGAGCAGTACTTC
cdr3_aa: CASSRDRVTEQYF

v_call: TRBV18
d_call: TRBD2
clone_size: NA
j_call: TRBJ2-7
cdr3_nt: TGTGCCAGCTCACGGGGGGGGGATCTATCCCACGAGCAGTACTTC
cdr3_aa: CASSRGGDLSHEQYF

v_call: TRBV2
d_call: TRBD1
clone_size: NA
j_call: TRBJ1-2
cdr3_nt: TGTGCCAGCAGTGAATACAGGGGGCTCGGCTACACCTTC
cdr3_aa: CASSEYRGLGYTF

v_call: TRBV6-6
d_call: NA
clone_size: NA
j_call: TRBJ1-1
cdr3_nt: TGTGCCAGCAACCTCAGGGTCGCTGAAGCTTTCTTT
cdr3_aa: CASNLRVAEAFF

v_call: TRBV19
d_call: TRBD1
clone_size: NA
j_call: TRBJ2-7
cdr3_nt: TGTGCCAGTAGTGGAGGTCGCCAGGGGGCAATGTACGAGCAGTACTTC
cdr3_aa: CASSGGRQGAMYEQYF

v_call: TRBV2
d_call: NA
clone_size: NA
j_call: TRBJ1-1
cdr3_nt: TGTGCCAGCAATGAACAGGCGAACACTGAAGCTTTCTTT
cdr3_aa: CASNEQANTEAFF

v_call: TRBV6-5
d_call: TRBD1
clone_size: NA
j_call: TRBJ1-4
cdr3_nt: TGTGCCAGCACAGGGACAGGGGATCTGAGACCCCTGTTTTTT
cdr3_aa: CASTGTGDLRPLFF

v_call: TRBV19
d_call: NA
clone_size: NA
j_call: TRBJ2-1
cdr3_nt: TGTTCAACGTCTAGCGAGATTATCCCCTACAATGAGCAGTTCTTC
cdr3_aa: CSTSSEIIPYNEQFF

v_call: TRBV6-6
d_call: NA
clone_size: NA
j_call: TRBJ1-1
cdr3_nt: TGTGCCAGCACCCAAGCGGAGATGAACACTGAAGCTTTCTTT
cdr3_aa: CASTQAEMNTEAFF

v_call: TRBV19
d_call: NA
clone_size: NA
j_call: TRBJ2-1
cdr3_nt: TGTGCCAGTAGCCACTCATCGGGGCCCAATGAGCAGTTCTTC
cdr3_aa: CASSHSSGPNEQFF

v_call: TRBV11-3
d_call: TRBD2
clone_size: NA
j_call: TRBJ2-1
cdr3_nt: TGTGCCAGCAGCCCGGATGGGACTACCAATGAGCAGTTCTTC
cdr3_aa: CASSPDGTTNEQFF

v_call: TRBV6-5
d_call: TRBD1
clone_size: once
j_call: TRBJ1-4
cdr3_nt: TGTGCCAGCAGTCGTGCCGGGACAGGCTCTGAAAAACTGTTTTTT
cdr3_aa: CASSRAGTGSEKLFF

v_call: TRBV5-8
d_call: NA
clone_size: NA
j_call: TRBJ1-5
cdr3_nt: TGTGCCAGCAGCTTGGAGGGTATGTGGGGCAATCAGCCCCAGCATTTT
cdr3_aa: CASSLEGMWGNQPQHF

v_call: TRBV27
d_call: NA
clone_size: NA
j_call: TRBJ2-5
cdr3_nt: TGTGCCAGCAGCTTACATACGGCACCCGGGACCCAGTACTTC
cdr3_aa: CASSLHTAPGTQYF

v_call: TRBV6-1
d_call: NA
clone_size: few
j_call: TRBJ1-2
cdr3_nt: TGTGCCAGCAGTGAAACCCCGGGGACGGACTATGGCTACACCTTC
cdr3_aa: CASSETPGTDYGYTF

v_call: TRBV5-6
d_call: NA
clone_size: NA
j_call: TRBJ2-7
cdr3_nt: TGTGCCAGCAGCTTAGTGGGTACCTACGAGCAGTACTTC
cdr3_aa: CASSLVGTYEQYF

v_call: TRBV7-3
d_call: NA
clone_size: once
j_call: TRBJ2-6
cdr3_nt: TGTGCCAGCAGCTTAAGAAGCGTAGGGGCCAACGTCCTGACTTTC
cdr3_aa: CASSLRSVGANVLTF

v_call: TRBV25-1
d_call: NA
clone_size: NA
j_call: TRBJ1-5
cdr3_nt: TGTGCCAGCGGGGATGAGCGTGCCCAGCATTTT
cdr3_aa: CASGDERAQHF

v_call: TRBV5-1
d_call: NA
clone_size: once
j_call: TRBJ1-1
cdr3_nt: TGCGCCAGCAGCTTGGCAAGGGCAGGGAGGAACACTGAAGCTTTCTTT
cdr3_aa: CASSLARAGRNTEAFF

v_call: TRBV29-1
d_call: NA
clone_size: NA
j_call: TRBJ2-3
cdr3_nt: TGCAGCGCGACCCTATCATCAGATACGCAGTATTTT
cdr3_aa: CSATLSSDTQYF

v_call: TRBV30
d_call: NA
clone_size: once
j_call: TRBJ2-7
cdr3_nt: TGTGCCTGGAGCCCCCTGAAGGGCGAGCAGTACTTC
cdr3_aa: CAWSPLKGEQYF

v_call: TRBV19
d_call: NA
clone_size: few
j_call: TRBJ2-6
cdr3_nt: TGTGCCAGTAGTATAGATCCCGGGGTTGGGGCCAACGTCCTGACTTTC
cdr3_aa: CASSIDPGVGANVLTF

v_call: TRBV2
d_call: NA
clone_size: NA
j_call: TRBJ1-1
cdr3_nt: TGTGCCAGCAGTGTTCTGGCCGCCACTGAAGCTTTCTTT
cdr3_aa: CASSVLAATEAFF

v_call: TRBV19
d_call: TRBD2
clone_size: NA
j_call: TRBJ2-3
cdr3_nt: TGTGCCAGCCACGGGGGAGGGGGCACAGATACGCAGTATTTT
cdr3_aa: CASHGGGGTDTQYF

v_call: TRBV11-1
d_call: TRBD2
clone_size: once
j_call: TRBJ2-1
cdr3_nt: TGTGCCAGCAGCTTACGACTAGCGACCACCAGGGAGCAGTTCTTC
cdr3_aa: CASSLRLATTREQFF

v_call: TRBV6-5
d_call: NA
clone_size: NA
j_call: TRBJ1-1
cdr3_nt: TGTGCCAGCAGCGAACGACAGGTGAACACTGAAGCTTTCTTT
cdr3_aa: CASSERQVNTEAFF

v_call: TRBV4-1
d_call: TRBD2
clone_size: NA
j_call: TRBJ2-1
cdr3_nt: TGCGCCAGCAGCCGCGAAGCGAGCGGGAGGGCCAGGAATGAGCAGTTCTTC
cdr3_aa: CASSREASGRARNEQFF

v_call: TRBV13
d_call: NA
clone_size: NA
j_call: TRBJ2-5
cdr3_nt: TGTGCCAGCAGCTTAGTTCTGAAAGAGACCCAGTACTTC
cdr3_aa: CASSLVLKETQYF

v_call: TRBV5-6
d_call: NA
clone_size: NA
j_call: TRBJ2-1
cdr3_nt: TGTGCCAGCAGCCTCTCCGGGACCCAGATGAGGGAGCAGTTCTTC
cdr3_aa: CASSLSGTQMREQFF

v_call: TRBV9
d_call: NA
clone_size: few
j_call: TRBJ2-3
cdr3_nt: TGTGCCAGCAGCGTAGCTCGGAGGACAGATACGCAGTATTTT
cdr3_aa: CASSVARRTDTQYF

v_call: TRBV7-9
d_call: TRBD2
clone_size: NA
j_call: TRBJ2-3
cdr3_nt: TGTGCCAGCAGCTTCAGCGGGACCGTAGATACGCAGTATTTT
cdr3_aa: CASSFSGTVDTQYF

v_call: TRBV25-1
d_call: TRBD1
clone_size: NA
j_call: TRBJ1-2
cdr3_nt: TGTGCCAGCAGTGCCAAGGGACAGGGGGCGAACTACTATGGCTACACCTTC
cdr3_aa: CASSAKGQGANYYGYTF

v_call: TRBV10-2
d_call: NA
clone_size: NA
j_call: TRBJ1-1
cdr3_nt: TGCGCCAGCAGTGAGGCTAGACCAAGACCGAAGAACACTGAAGCTTTCTTT
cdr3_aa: CASSEARPRPKNTEAFF

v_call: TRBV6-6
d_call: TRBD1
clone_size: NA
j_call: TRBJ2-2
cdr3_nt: TGTGCCAGCAGTAGGACAGGCACTAGCGGGGAGCTGTTTTTT
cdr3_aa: CASSRTGTSGELFF

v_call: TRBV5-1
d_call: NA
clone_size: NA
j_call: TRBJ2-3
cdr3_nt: TGCGCCAGCAGCTTGGGGATCGATGTGGAAGATACGCAGTATTTT
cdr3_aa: CASSLGIDVEDTQYF

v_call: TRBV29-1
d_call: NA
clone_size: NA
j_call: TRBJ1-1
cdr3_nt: TGCAGCGCCGGGGAGAACACTGAAGCTTTCTTT
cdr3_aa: CSAGENTEAFF